The text below deals with one T cell receptor (beta chain). Its target is unknown. The sample originates from a study of blood T cells in healthy people across ages. Study conclusions and caveats: Roughly linear declines in TCR beta diversity per million T cells occurred with age. PBMCs went unsorted, and a conclusive naive versus antigen-experienced comparison was therefore prevented.

Isolated PBMCs totaled at least 6 million in each sample. A sample-barcoded 5' primer and a J-beta primer mix were used in a second PCR of roughly 7 to 11 cycles. The authors tagged each cDNA molecule using a template-switch adaptor with 12 random nucleotides. TCRdb passed the 5' RACE reads through MiXCR, listing each CDR3 protein once. The data show 720,000 or so distinct CDR3 sequences, approximately 40% seen once. This CDR3 is 15 amino acids long. The junction had 4 bases not matched to a gene; V was cut back by 2 bases and J by 0 bases. Germline CDR1 LNHNV, CDR2 YYDKDF (reference sequence). The sequencing sample was made of blood. This TCR derives from a man older than 75 in good health. The chain carries TRBV15 and TRBJ2-7, with TRBD2 identical over 7 bases. CDR3 in amino acids: CATSRSGGYSYEQYF. CDR3 nucleotides: TGTGCCACCAGCAGATCCGGGGGGTACTCCTACGAGCAGTACTTC.